The T cell receptor (beta chain) described here comes from a study of CD8 T cells in Susac syndrome (dated by TCRdb to the late 2010s). Context from the whole study: Whether CD8+ T cell activation and differentiation in Susac syndrome was antigen driven was tested using repertoire sequencing.

Results the study describes overall, beyond this receptor: The number of individuals in the TCR sequencing and HLA analysis was acknowledged as relatively small.

Peripheral blood CD8+ and CD4+ T cells from healthy donors, Susac syndrome patients and multiple sclerosis patients were profiled using high-throughput TCR beta sequencing. Treatment-naive patients with stable or active relapsing-remitting disease fulfilling revised McDonald criteria were used as multiple sclerosis controls. Bulk CD8+ and CD4+ T cells were purified by magnetic negative isolation, while CD8+ TEMRA cells were enriched using FACS. Blood was collected in EDTA tubes and processed within 24 hours, with PBMCs isolated through density gradient centrifugation. PBMCs intended for TCR sequencing were cryopreserved in liquid nitrogen and were subsequently thawed in a 37 degrees C water bath. A purity of at least 90% was achieved for sorted or isolated CD4+, CD8+ and CD8+ TEMRA cells. A note on this clonotype: Its antigen is unknown. Base qualities are not provided; no much larger clone lies one nucleotide away.

RNA was extracted with the RNeasy kit and about 0.5 to 1 ug was reverse transcribed using random hexamers. The immunoSEQ multiplex PCR assay, which covers 54 Vbeta and 13 Jbeta segments, was used to amplify TCR beta CDR3 regions. To correct PCR amplification bias, a synthetic template baseline was used for both primer optimization and computational correction. On the authors' methods: Only productive sequences were kept, with reads annotated to V, D and J genes according to IMGT and analyzed in immunoSEQ Analyzer. To calculate clonality, Shannon entropy was normalized by log2 of the number of productive unique sequences and then subtracted from one. For each patient and control, public and private clones were evaluated within the 100 most prevalent clones. Clones were defined as Susac-specific when absent from the healthy and MS cohorts, from some 1,100 published viral clones and from other ImmuneACCESS disease sequences. TCRdb cleaned the public reads at Q25 with fastp, built clones with MiXCR and kept in-frame beta chains. One record per CDR3 amino acid sequence lists the most common genes and DNA. The V and J calls were determined by TCRdb, not by the authors. This sample holds more than 90,000 distinct CDR3 sequences; 85% to 95% were observed only once. Roughly 0.088% of the sample lies in the top ten.

As encoded in the germline V gene (reference sequence), CDR1 is LNHDA while CDR2 is SQIVND. Measured from the cysteine to the phenylalanine, the CDR3 is 14 residues long. Of the read, only the CDR3 DNA is kept; its 42 bases are in frame from base 1. V ends up 4 bases short and J 0 bases short, with an unmatched junction base count of 2. The TCR originated in a human donor with multiple sclerosis. This chain joins TRBV19 to TRBJ2-5; the central 7 bases match TRBD1. The sequenced sample consisted of CD4+ T cells from PBMCs. The CDR3 reads as follows: CASSTDRDQETQYF. The nucleotide sequence is TGTGCCAGTAGTACCGACAGGGACCAAGAGACCCAGTACTTC. This CDR3, with the reference TRBV19 and TRBJ2-5 proteins standing in past its ends, gives the full variable domain DGGITQSPKYLFRKEGQNVTLSCEQNLNHDAMYWYRQDPGQGLRLIYYSQIVNDFQKGDIAEGYSVSREKKESFPLTVTSAQKNPTAFYLCASSTDRDQETQYFGPGTRLLVL.